Each of the 26 T cell receptor beta chains below was sequenced from the same sample in a study of cytotoxic CD8 clonotypes in ibrutinib-treated CLL. TCRdb's copy holds only in-frame clones and misses some; the assay was immunoSEQ multiplex PCR. The repertoire consists of some 130,000 clones, with 80% to 90% occurring once and the leading ten covering roughly 3.1%. The sample was PBMCs, taken after 24 months of ibrutinib treatment. The source is a human donor with chronic lymphocytic leukemia.

The V gene is TRBV5-6, the J gene TRBJ2-5; either TRBD1 or TRBD2 may fit D (6 bases each). The germline gives CDR1 SGHDT, CDR2 YYEEEE. V lost 5 bases to trimming and J lost 5 bases, with 16 bases between them. The CDR3 is 14 residues long. CDR3 sequence: CASSLGGLWETQYF. The CDR3 nucleotides are TGTGCCAGCAGTTTAGGGGGGCTGTGGGAGACCCAGTACTTC.

The chain links TRBV20-1 to TRBJ1-1; D is unresolved. Trimming shortened V by 6 bases and J by 4 bases, and 9 bases separated the two germline ends. Germline V gives CDR1 DFQATT, CDR2 SNEGSKA (reference sequence). The length of the CDR3 is 11 residues. The CDR3: CSARLATEAFF. The CDR3 DNA is TGCAGTGCGAGGCTGGCCACTGAAGCTTTCTTT.

The chain combines TRBV2 with TRBJ2-5, with D perhaps being TRBD1 or TRBD2 (5 bases each). Germline CDR1 SNHLY, CDR2 FYNNEI. This CDR3 is built from 13 residues. V lost 11 bases and J 5 bases, leaving 18 bases between the germline ends. The CDR3 loop reads CAGVAGAGETQYF. CDR3 bases: TGTGCCGGAGTCGCCGGGGCTGGTGAGACCCAGTACTTC.

The V gene is TRBV21-1, the J gene TRBJ1-6; the table's D call of TRBD1 was not tested on the DNA. TRBV21-1 is annotated as a pseudogene. The CDR3 consists of 16 residues. In DNA, the CDR3 is TGTGCCAGGATCCCCCCCATCCGGGACAGAGATTCACCCCTCCACTTT. Translation: CARIPPIRDRDSPLHF.

This chain joins TRBV30 and TRBJ1-1; D is possibly TRBD1 (6 bases). Germline assignment: CDR1 GTSNPN and CDR2 SVGIG (reference sequence). The CDR3 is 13 residues long. V was trimmed by 1 base and J by 5 bases, leaving 11 bases between them. CDR3 sequence reads: CAWSARGGTEAFF. The CDR3 DNA sequence: TGTGCCTGGAGTGCCAGGGGTGGGACTGAAGCTTTCTTT.

This clone appeared once. V gene TRBV6-6 combines with J gene TRBJ1-2; 8 positions match TRBD1. Germline lookup yields CDR1 MNHNY and CDR2 SVGAGI (reference sequence). The CDR3 is 15 amino acids. V was clipped by 6 bases and J by 4 bases; unmatched bases: 10. The CDR3: CASREQGARGYGYTF. The DNA for the CDR3 is TGTGCCAGCAGAGAGCAGGGGGCGCGAGGCTATGGCTACACCTTC.

This chain joins TRBV6-6 and TRBJ2-3, with D possibly being TRBD2 (6 bases). This CDR3 is built from 14 residues. Germline CDR1 MNHNY, CDR2 SVGAGI (reference sequence). The V gene lost 8 bases and the J gene lost 3 bases, with 15 bases spanning the gap. Here the CDR3 reads CASGSGVWTDTQYF. CDR3 in DNA: TGTGCCAGCGGGTCGGGGGTTTGGACAGATACGCAGTATTTT.

This rearrangement joins TRBV11-2 to TRBJ2-3, with 8 bases matching TRBD2. The V segment lost 5 bases and the J segment 0 bases; nucleotides outside the gene matches: 4. Per the germline V gene, CDR1 is SGHAT and CDR2 is FQNNGV. There are 15 residues in the CDR3. This CDR3 reads CASSLTSASTDTQYF. CDR3 DNA sequence: TGTGCCAGCAGCCTGACTAGCGCTAGCACAGATACGCAGTATTTT.

This sequence joins TRBV12-5 and TRBJ1-1; TRBD1 might be the D (6 bases). CDR3 size: 14 residues. Germline V CDR1 and CDR2: LGHNT, FRNRAP. V dropped 6 bases and J dropped 3 bases, with 14 bases sitting between them. CDR3 DNA: TGTGCTAGTGGCCAGACAGGTTGGGACACTGAAGCTTTCTTT. The encoded protein is CASGQTGWDTEAFF.

The chain employs TRBV7-2 and TRBJ1-2; TRBD1 is a possible D gene (5 bases). Germline V gene sequence: CDR1 SGHTA, CDR2 FQGNSA. With 3 bases removed from V and 2 bases from J, the gap between germline ends came to 7 bases. The CDR3 runs to 13 residues. The CDR3 nucleotides are TGTGCCAGCAGCTTGACAGTGAACTATGGCTACACCTTC. This translates into CASSLTVNYGYTF.

This chain connects TRBV7-2 to TRBJ2-7; D not resolved. The length of the CDR3 is 17 residues. The germline V gene has CDR1 SGHTA and CDR2 FQGNSA. Trimming cost V 0 bases and J 1 base, with 16 bases left between them. The CDR3 loop reads CASSLAAEDWVSYEQYF. The DNA of the CDR3 is TGTGCCAGCAGCTTAGCGGCGGAAGACTGGGTATCCTACGAGCAGTACTTC.

V is TRBV30 and J is TRBJ1-1; TRBD1 is a possible D gene (5 bases). Germline CDR1 and CDR2: GTSNPN and SVGIG (reference sequence). V dropped 0 bases and J dropped 5 bases, with 19 bases sitting between them. This CDR3 has 16 amino acids. The CDR3 sequence: CAWSVPQGRVETEAFF. CDR3 in DNA: TGTGCCTGGAGTGTACCGCAGGGCAGGGTTGAGACTGAAGCTTTCTTT.

V gene TRBV30 combines with J gene TRBJ2-1, with D unclear. V shed 4 bases and J shed 3 bases, with 7 bases lying between them. Germline CDR1 and CDR2: GTSNPN and SVGIG (reference sequence). This CDR3 is 12 amino acids long. The CDR3 DNA follows: TGTGCCTGGACCGGAGACTACAATGAGCAGTTCTTC. Its protein product is CAWTGDYNEQFF.

This sequence joins TRBV4-1 and TRBJ1-1, with D possibly TRBD1 on 6 matching bases. V gave up 0 bases and J gave up 0 bases, with 8 bases separating them. CDR3 length: 15 residues. Germline V gene lookup returns CDR1 MGHRA and CDR2 YSYEKL. In DNA form, the CDR3 reads TGCGCCAGCAGCCAAGAGGGACACTTGAACACTGAAGCTTTCTTT. It is translated as CASSQEGHLNTEAFF.

V and J are TRBV2 and TRBJ1-2, with D maybe TRBD1 (5 bases). In germline, CDR1 is SNHLY, CDR2 FYNNEI. Trimming took 5 bases from V and 4 from J, leaving 11 bases between them. CDR3 length: 13 amino acids. Here the CDR3 reads CASSLQGGYGYTF. Here the CDR3 DNA reads TGTGCCAGCAGTCTTCAGGGTGGCTATGGCTACACCTTC.

V and J are TRBV11-2 and TRBJ1-6; D possibly corresponds to TRBD1 (5 bases). This CDR3 spans 14 amino acids. Per germline, CDR1 SGHAT and CDR2 FQNNGV. V dropped 0 bases and J dropped 10 bases, with 10 bases sitting between them. CDR3 sequence: CASSLEGVGSPLHF. Written as DNA, the CDR3 is TGTGCCAGCAGCTTAGAGGGGGTGGGGTCACCCCTCCACTTT.

This clone is termed medium-sized. The chain employs TRBV6-4 and TRBJ2-2; 9 nucleotides align to TRBD1. Germline V gene data show CDR1 as MRHNA and CDR2 as SNTAGT. CDR3 length: 17 residues. Trimming at V came to 0 bases and at J to 5 bases, leaving 7 bases not matched to a gene. The CDR3 coding sequence is TGTGCCAGCAGTGACTCGACAGGGGGAAACCCTACCGGGGAGCTGTTTTTT. It codes for CASSDSTGGNPTGELFF.

The chain combines TRBV19 with TRBJ1-2; 9 bases are shared with TRBD1. Germline trimming cut 2 bases from V and 8 bases from J; bases unmatched to any gene: 12. This CDR3 is 16 amino acids long. CDR1 is LNHDA and CDR2 is SQIVND in the germline V gene (reference sequence). CDR3 DNA sequence: TGTGCCAGTAGTATAACCGGACAGGGGTCCATTGTCGGCTACACCTTC. Protein: CASSITGQGSIVGYTF. The whole variable domain, filled in from reference TRBV19 and TRBJ1-2, reads DGGITQSPKYLFRKEGQNVTLSCEQNLNHDAMYWYRQDPGQGLRLIYYSQIVNDFQKGDIAEGYSVSREKKESFPLTVTSAQKNPTAFYLCASSITGQGSIVGYTFGSGTRLTVV.

This clone was counted a few times. The genes are TRBV7-9 and TRBJ2-7, with D maybe TRBD1 (5 bases). The V and J ends lost 2 bases and 5 bases respectively, with 16 bases between them. The CDR3 extends over 15 amino acids. In germline, CDR1 is SEHNR, CDR2 FQNEAQ (reference sequence). The CDR3 bases are TGTGCCAGCAGCTTAAATCCTGGACAAGCCAACGAGCAGTACTTC. This gives the protein CASSLNPGQANEQYF.

This clone was seen a handful of times. The chain joins TRBV7-2 to TRBJ2-7; D is perhaps TRBD1 (6 bases). V gave up 6 bases and J gave up 2 bases, with 17 bases separating them. The germline V gene has CDR1 SGHTA and CDR2 FQGNSA. The CDR3 has 15 amino acids. CDR3 amino acids: CASSILGGFTYEQYF. The CDR3 coding sequence is TGTGCCAGCAGTATATTAGGGGGTTTCACCTACGAGCAGTACTTC.

This clone was recorded once. This chain uses TRBV9 with TRBJ2-3, with 13 bases fitting TRBD2. J was trimmed by 0 bases and V by 0 bases; bases with no gene match: 10. The CDR3 runs to 20 residues. Per germline, CDR1 SGDLS and CDR2 YYNGEE. CDR3: CASSVVGRTSGGVSTDTQYF. CDR3 in DNA: TGTGCCAGCAGCGTAGTAGGAAGGACTAGCGGGGGCGTAAGCACAGATACGCAGTATTTT.

V usage is TRBV19 and J usage is TRBJ2-1; a possible D gene is TRBD1 (8 bases). This CDR3 contains 15 residues. CDR1 is LNHDA, CDR2 SQIVND, per germline (reference sequence). V dropped 5 bases and J dropped 4 bases, with 15 bases sitting between them. The CDR3 DNA is TGTGCCAGTAGTCCTACAGGGGGGGTATACAATGAGCAGTTCTTC. As protein: CASSPTGGVYNEQFF.

The CDR3 region is CASSLLSGTGLANYGYTF. CDR3 sequence (DNA): TGTGCCAGCAGCTTACTCTCCGGGACAGGGCTTGCTAACTATGGCTACACCTTC. V usage is TRBV7-2 and J usage is TRBJ1-2; TRBD1 matches 9 bases. The junction had 10 bases not matched to a gene; V was cut back by 2 bases and J by 0 bases. CDR1 is SGHTA, CDR2 FQGNSA, per germline. The CDR3 loop spans 18 amino acids.

This sequence joins TRBV6-6 and TRBJ1-1, with D tentatively TRBD1 (5 bases). CDR3 length: 13 residues. V lost 6 bases, J lost 4 bases, and 12 bases lay in between. Germline assignment: CDR1 MNHNY and CDR2 SVGAGI (reference sequence). The CDR3 spells CASRYQGSTEAFF. CDR3 bases: TGTGCCAGCAGGTACCAGGGTAGCACTGAAGCTTTCTTT.

The CDR3 loop is CASRSRGDRGEETQYF. CDR3 DNA: TGTGCCAGCAGGTCCCGGGGGGACAGGGGTGAAGAGACCCAGTACTTC. V usage is TRBV11-2 and J usage is TRBJ2-5; 10 bases fit TRBD1. CDR1 SGHAT and CDR2 FQNNGV come from the germline V gene. The CDR3 has 16 residues. V lost 6 bases, J lost 3 bases, and 10 bases stayed unmatched.

CDR3 DNA sequence: TGTGCCAGCTCACCCGCAAGTAGCACCGGGGAGCTGTTTTTT. Its translation: CASSPASSTGELFF. V gene TRBV18 combines with J gene TRBJ2-2; D is uncertain. The CDR3 is 14 residues long. V lost 3 bases to trimming and J lost 4 bases, with 9 bases between them. Per the germline V gene, CDR1 is KGHSH and CDR2 is LQKENI.